This T cell receptor (beta chain) emerged from a study of human T cells and chemical hapten exposure. Study-level information: Mainly, slight library volume differences in the pool made TCR yields vary.

Per the study methods: A per-sample median of about 96,000 TCRs was observed, with counts ranging from roughly 23,224 to 700,000. TCRdb itself ran the RACE reads through MiXCR, one entry per CDR3 protein. The V and J calls follow TCRdb's processing rather than the paper's. The sample holds more than 55,000 distinct CDR3 sequences, about 11% seen once. The CDR3 has 15 amino acids. V was cut by 4 bases and J by 4 bases, with 16 bases left in between. Germline V gives CDR1 SEHNR, CDR2 FQNEAQ (reference sequence). Time point given: pre-sensitization, week 0. Treatment described: therapeutic diphenylcyclopropenone sensitization with weekly scalp DPC.

The material sequenced was whole blood, taken in connection with sensitization to the hapten diphenylcyclopropenone (DPC). This receptor was identified in a woman aged 40 to 55 with alopecia areata. Some clones in this sample may be carry-over from other donors' samples. The chain links TRBV7-9 to TRBJ2-5; D might be TRBD1 (5 bases). CDR3 loop: CASSSTDSLGETQYF. The CDR3 DNA reads as TGTGCCAGCAGCTCCACCGACAGCCTCGGAGAGACCCAGTACTTC.